Given below is one T cell receptor beta chain in context. This record comes from a study of blood T cell repertoires in COVID-19. Background on the study: Specimens from acute and convalescent COVID-19 originated in the United States, Italy and Spain. The analysed material was cDNA or gDNA that came from T cells, B-cell-depleted T cells, or PBMCs.

In the original analysis: Amplification of reference gene primers was used by the study to estimate nucleated cell counts. This table comes from immunoSEQ multiplex PCR, and its TCRdb copy is limited to in-frame clones, with some not included. Clone size and V and J calls were adopted from that table, with D and trimming inferred from the DNA. The sample lists 350,000 or so clones; approximately 82% were seen once. The germline V gene encodes CDR1 LNHDA and CDR2 SQIVND (reference sequence). The V end was cut by 6 bases, the J end by 8 bases, with 16 bases between. This CDR3 has 14 amino acids. The rearrangement uses TRBV19 and TRBJ1-4, with D perhaps TRBD1 (6 bases). Sequencing was performed on peripheral blood. The clonotype originates from a man younger than 45 with active or convalescent COVID-19. The CDR3 coding sequence is TGTGCCAGTAGGACACAGGGTTGGGGAGAAAAACTGTTTTTT. This codes for CASRTQGWGEKLFF.